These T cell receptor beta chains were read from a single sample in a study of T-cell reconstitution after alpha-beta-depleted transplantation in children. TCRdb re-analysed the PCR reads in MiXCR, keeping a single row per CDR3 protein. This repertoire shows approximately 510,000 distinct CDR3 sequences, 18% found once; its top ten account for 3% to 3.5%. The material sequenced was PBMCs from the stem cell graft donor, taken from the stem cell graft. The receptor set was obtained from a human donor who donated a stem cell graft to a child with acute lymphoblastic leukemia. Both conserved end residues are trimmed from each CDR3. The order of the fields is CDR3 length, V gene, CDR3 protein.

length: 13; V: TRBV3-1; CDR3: ASSQGGLAGSEQY
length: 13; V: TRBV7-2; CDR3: ASSLGAGLRETQY
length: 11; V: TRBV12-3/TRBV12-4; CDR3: ASSLPNYNEQF
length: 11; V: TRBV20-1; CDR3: SAGGGGLYEQY
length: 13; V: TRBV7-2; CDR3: ASSLDAGPYNEQF
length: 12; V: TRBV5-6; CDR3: ASSPPPTRHEQY
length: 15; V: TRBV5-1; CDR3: ASSIAERPKRDYGYT
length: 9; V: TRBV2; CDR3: ASSGVWRGH
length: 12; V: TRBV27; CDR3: ASSLRGNSYEQY
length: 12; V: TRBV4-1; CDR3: ASSQAGVNYGYT
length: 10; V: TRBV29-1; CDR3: SADRGPNEQF
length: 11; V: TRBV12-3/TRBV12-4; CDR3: ASSLGTWEKLF
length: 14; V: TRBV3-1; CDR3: ASSQEAGTPTDTQY
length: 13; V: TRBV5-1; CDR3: ASSPENPSGNTIY
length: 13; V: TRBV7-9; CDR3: ASWIAFAGANVLT
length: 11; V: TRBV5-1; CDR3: ASSLLADYEQY
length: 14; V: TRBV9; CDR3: ASSVDAGFSYNEQF
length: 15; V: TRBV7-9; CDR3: ASSLVFAESHHNEQF
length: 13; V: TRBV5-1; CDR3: ASSSEQGHGNTIY
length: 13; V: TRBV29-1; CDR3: SGWVYVTSTDTQY
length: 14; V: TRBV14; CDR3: ASSQRLAGGNDEQF
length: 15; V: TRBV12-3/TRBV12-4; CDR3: ASSALRDRRGLHGYT
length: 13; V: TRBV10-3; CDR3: AISELGALNTEAF
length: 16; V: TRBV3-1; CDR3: ASSQMNGRQGANYGYT
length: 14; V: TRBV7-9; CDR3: ASTSPIRGGNYGYT
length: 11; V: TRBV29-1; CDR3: SVEGESQETQY
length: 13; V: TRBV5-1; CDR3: ASSLSSGVAYEQY
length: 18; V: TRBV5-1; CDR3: ASSLDPGGPGLVTLNEQF
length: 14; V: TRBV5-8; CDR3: ASSWTLTSVSYEQY
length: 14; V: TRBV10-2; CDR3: ASSESQVSGANVLT
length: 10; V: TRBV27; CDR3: ASTKDGYEQY
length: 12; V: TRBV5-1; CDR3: ASSRDRGREKLF
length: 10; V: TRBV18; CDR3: ASSPRVTEAF
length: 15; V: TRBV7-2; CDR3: ASSLSSAGWLTDTQY
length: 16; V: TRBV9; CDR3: ASSVDGIAGEGYNEQF
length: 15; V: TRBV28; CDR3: ASSPPGARVSTGELF
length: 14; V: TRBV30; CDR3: AWDGRVRTSTDTQY
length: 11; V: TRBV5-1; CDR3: ASSDWSTDTQY
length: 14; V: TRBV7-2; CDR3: ASRPPPERNTGELF
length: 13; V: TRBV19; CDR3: ASSTHDSQNTEAF
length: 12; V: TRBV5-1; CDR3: ASSPLALSYEQY
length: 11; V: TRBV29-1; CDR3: SVLTGSNTEAF
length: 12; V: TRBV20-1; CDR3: SARVAGVSYEQY
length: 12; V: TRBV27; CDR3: ASSGLLGFNEQF
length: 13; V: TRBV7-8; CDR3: ASSPGLSPYYEQY
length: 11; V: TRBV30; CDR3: AWSVVSNTEAF